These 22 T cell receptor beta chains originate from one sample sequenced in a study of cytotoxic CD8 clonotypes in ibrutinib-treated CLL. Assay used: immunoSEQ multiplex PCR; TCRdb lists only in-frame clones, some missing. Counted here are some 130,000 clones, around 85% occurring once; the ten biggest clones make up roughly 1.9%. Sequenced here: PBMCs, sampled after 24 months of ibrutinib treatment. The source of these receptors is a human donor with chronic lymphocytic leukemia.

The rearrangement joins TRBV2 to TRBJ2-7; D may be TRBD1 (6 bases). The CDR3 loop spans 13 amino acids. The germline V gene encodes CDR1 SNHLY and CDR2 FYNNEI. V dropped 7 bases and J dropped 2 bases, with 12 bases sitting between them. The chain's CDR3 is CASTWGPTYEQYF. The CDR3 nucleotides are TGTGCCAGCACCTGGGGGCCAACCTACGAGCAGTACTTC.

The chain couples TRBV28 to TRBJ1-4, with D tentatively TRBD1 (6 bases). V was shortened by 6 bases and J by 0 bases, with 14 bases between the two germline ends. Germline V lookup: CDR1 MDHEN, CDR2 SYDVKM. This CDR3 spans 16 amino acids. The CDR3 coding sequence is TGTGCCAGCAGACAGGACAGCTCTGCAACTAATGAAAAACTGTTTTTT. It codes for CASRQDSSATNEKLFF.

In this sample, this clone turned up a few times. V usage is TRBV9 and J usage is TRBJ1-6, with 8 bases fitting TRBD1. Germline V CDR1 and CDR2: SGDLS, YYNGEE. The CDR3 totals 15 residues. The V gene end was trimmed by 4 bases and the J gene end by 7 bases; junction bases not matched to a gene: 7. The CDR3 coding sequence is TGTGCCAGCAGCCCTCGGTGGGACAGGAATTCACCCCTCCACTTT. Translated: CASSPRWDRNSPLHF. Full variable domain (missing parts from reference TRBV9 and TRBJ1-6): DSGVTQTPKHLITATGQRVTLRCSPRSGDLSVYWYQQSLDQGLQFLIQYYNGEERAKGNILERFSAQQFPDLHSELNLSSLELGDSALYFCASSPRWDRNSPLHFGNGTRLTVT.

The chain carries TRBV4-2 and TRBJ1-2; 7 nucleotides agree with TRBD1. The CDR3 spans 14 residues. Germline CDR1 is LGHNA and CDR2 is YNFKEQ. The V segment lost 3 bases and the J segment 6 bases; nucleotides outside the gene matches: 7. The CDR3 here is CASSQGTVFDGYTF. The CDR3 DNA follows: TGTGCCAGCAGCCAGGGGACAGTGTTCGATGGCTACACCTTC.

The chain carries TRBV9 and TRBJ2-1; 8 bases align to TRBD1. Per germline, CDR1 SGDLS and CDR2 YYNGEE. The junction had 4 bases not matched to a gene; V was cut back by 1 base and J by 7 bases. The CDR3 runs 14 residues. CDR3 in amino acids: CASSVQGAWNEQFF. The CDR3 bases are TGTGCCAGCAGCGTACAGGGGGCCTGGAATGAGCAGTTCTTC.

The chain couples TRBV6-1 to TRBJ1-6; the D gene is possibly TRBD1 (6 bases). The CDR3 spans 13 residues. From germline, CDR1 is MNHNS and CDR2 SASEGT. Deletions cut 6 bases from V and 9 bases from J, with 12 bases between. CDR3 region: CASRTKGGSPLHF. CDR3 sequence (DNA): TGTGCCAGCAGAACGAAGGGGGGTTCACCCCTCCACTTT.

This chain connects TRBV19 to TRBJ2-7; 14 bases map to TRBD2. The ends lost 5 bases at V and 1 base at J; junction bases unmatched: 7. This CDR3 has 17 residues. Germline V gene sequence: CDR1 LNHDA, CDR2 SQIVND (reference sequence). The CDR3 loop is CASSGTSGSRSSYEQYF. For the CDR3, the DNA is TGTGCCAGTAGTGGGACTAGCGGGAGTCGGTCTTCCTACGAGCAGTACTTC.

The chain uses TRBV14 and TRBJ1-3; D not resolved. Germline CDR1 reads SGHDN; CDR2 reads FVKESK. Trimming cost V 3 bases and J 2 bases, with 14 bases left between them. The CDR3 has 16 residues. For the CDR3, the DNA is TGTGCCAGCAGCCAGATGAGGAGAGGTGCTGGAAACACCATATATTTT. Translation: CASSQMRRGAGNTIYF.

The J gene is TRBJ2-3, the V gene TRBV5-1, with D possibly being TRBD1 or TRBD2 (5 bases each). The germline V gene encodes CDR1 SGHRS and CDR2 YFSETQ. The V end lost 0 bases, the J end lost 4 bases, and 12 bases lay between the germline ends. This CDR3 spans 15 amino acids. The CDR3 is CASSLVAGSPDTQYF. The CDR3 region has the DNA TGCGCCAGCAGCTTGGTGGCAGGGAGTCCAGATACGCAGTATTTT.

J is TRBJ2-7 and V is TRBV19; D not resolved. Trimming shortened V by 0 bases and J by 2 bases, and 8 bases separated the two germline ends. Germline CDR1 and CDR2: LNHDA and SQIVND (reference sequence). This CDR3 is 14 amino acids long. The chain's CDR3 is CASSIDARTYEQYF. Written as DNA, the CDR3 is TGTGCCAGTAGTATAGATGCCAGAACCTACGAGCAGTACTTC.

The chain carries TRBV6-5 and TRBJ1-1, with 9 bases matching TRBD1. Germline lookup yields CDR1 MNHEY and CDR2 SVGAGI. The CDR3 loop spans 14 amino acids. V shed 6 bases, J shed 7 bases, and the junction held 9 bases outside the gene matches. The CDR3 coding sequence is TGTGCCAGCAGGCGAGACAGGGGGGTTAATGAAGCTTTCTTT. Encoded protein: CASRRDRGVNEAFF.

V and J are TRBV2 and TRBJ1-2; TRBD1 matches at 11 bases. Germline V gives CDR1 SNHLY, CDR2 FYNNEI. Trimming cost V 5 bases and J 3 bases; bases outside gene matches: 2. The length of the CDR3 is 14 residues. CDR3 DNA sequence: TGTGCCAGCAGTCGGGACAGGGGGGACTATGGCTACACCTTC. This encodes CASSRDRGDYGYTF.

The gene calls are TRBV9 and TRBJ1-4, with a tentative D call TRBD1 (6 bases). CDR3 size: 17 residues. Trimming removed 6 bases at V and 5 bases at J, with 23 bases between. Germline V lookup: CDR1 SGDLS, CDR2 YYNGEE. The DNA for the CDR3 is TGTGCCAGCACCCGTTCGGGGGGCGGCAGCGTGAATGAAAAACTGTTTTTT. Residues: CASTRSGGGSVNEKLFF.

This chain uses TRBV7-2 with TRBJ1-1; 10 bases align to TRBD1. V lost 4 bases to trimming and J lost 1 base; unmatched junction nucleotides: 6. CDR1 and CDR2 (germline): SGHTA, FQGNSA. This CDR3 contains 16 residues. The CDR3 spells CASSSPGQGKNTEAFF. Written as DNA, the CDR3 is TGTGCCAGCAGCTCGCCGGGACAGGGGAAGAACACTGAAGCTTTCTTT.

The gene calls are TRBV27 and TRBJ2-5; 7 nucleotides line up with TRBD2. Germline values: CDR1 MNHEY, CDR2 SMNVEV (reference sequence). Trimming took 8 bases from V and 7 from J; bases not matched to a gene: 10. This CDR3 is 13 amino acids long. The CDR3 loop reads CASFGGGGGTQYF. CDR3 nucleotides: TGTGCCAGCTTTGGGGGGGGTGGTGGGACCCAGTACTTC.

The CDR3 loop reads CASSRSRETQYF. Written as DNA, the CDR3 is TGTGCCAGCTCACGTAGTCGAGAGACCCAGTACTTC. This rearrangement joins TRBV18 to TRBJ2-5; D gene unclear. With 4 bases removed from V and 4 bases from J, the gap between germline ends came to 7 bases. CDR1 and CDR2 (germline): KGHSH, LQKENI. This CDR3 contains 12 residues.

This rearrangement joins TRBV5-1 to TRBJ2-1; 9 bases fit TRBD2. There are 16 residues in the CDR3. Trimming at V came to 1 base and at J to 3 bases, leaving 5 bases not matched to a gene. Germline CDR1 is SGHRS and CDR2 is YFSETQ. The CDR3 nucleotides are TGCGCCAGCAGCTTGCCCAGCGGGGGGAACTACAATGAGCAGTTCTTC. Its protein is CASSLPSGGNYNEQFF. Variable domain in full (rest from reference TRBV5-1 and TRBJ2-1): KAGVTQTPRYLIKTRGQQVTLSCSPISGHRSVSWYQQTPGQGLQFLFEYFSETQRNKGNFPGRFSGRQFSNSRSEMNVSTLELGDSALYLCASSLPSGGNYNEQFFGPGTRLTVL.

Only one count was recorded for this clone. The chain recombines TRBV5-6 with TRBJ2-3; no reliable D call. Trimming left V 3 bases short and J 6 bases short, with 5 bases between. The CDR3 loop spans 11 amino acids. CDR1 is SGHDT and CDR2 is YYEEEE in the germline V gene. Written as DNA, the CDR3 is TGTGCCAGCAGCTCGCAGGATACGCAGTATTTT. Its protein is CASSSQDTQYF.

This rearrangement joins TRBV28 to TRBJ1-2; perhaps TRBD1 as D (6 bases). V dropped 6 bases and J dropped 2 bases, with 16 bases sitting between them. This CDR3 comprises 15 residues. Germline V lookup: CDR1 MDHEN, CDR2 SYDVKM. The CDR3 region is CASRLQPGGNYGYTF. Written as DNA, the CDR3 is TGTGCCAGCAGGTTGCAACCGGGGGGCAACTATGGCTACACCTTC.

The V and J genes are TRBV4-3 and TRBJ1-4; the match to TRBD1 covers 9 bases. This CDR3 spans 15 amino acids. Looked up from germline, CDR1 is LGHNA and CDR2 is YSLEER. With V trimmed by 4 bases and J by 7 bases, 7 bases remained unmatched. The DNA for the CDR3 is TGCGCCAGCAGCCGAGGATGGGACAGGGCTGAAAAACTGTTTTTT. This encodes CASSRGWDRAEKLFF.

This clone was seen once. CDR3 nucleotides: TGTGCCAGCAGCTTGGCGAGCGGGGGGGAGGAGACCCAGTACTTC. Translated: CASSLASGGEETQYF. The chain is built from TRBV7-2 and TRBJ2-5; 10 positions agree with TRBD2. CDR3 length equals 15 residues. CDR1 and CDR2 from the germline V gene are SGHTA and FQGNSA. V lost 3 bases and J lost 5; bases outside the gene matches: 6.

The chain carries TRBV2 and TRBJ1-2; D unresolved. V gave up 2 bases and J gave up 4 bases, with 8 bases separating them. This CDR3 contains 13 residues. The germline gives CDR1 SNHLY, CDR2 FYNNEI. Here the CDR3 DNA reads TGTGCCAGCAGTGAATCGGATAGCTATGGCTACACCTTC. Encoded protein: CASSESDSYGYTF.